Below, 28 T cell receptor beta chains from the same sample are listed, as sequenced in a study of cytomegalovirus exposure and HLA in healthy donors (dated by TCRdb to 2016 to 2017). Library prep was done by the immunoSEQ multiplex PCR assay. For the multiplex PCR, a mixture combining 60 forward primers for TCR Vbeta segments and 13 reverse primers for TCR Jbeta segments was used. Held by TCRdb, this immuneACCESS table contains in-frame sequences only and omits some clones. Under half of the omission traces to an unresolved V gene where checked; the cause of the rest is unknown. For this sample there are about 180,000 clones; roughly four fifths appear just once. The ten largest clones capture around 1.5% of the sample. The sample consisted of PBMCs. Receptors were obtained from a man between 18 and 35 years old in good health and CMV-seronegative.

This rearrangement joins TRBV2 to TRBJ2-7, with D perhaps matching TRBD2 (6 bases). The V and J ends lost 2 bases and 9 bases respectively, with 8 bases between them. Germline V gives CDR1 SNHLY, CDR2 FYNNEI. The CDR3 is made up of 11 amino acids. CDR3 region: CASSESGVQYF. The CDR3 region has the DNA TGTGCCAGCAGTGAATCGGGAGTGCAGTACTTC.

The chain uses TRBV27 and TRBJ1-6; D perhaps matches TRBD1 (6 bases). The CDR3 is made up of 15 amino acids. The V gene lost 8 bases and the J gene lost 6 bases, with 17 bases spanning the gap. Germline CDR1 and CDR2: MNHEY and SMNVEV (reference sequence). The CDR3 reads CASRFTGSRNSPLHF. Written as DNA, the CDR3 is TGTGCCAGCCGATTCACAGGGAGTCGTAATTCACCCCTCCACTTT.

This chain joins TRBV7-2 and TRBJ2-5; tentatively, D is TRBD1 (6 bases). The CDR3 covers 15 residues. Germline V gene lookup returns CDR1 SGHTA and CDR2 FQGNSA. The V end was cut by 2 bases, the J end by 1 base, with 11 bases between. The CDR3 DNA reads TGTGCCAGCAGCTTATTCTGGGGGCGCCAAGAGACCCAGTACTTC. It specifies CASSLFWGRQETQYF.

The chain combines TRBV11-3 with TRBJ2-5, with a weak D call TRBD1 (5 bases). Germline CDR1 reads SGHNT; CDR2 reads YENEEA. The CDR3 is made up of 13 amino acids. V was cut by 0 bases and J by 4 bases, with 6 bases left in between. The CDR3 region has the DNA TGTGCCAGCAGCTTAGATCAGGGAGAGACCCAGTACTTC. Residues: CASSLDQGETQYF.

The chain combines TRBV10-1 with TRBJ2-3; maybe TRBD2 (5 bases). The CDR3 totals 16 residues. CDR1 and CDR2 from the germline V gene are WNHNN and SYGVQD (reference sequence). Trimming stripped 0 bases from V and 4 bases from J, with 14 bases between. CDR3 DNA sequence: TGCGCCAGCAGTGAGTCGCGGGCCTGCGCGCCAGATACGCAGTATTTT. It is translated as CASSESRACAPDTQYF.

The rearrangement joins TRBV28 to TRBJ2-7; 10 bases are a match to TRBD2. The CDR3 sequence is 14 residues long. Per germline, CDR1 MDHEN and CDR2 SYDVKM. V lost 5 bases and J lost 2; bases outside the gene matches: 3. CDR3 loop: CASSILAGTYEQYF. The CDR3 nucleotides are TGTGCCAGCAGTATACTAGCGGGGACCTACGAGCAGTACTTC.

V gene TRBV30 combines with J gene TRBJ2-1; 8 bases agree with TRBD2. After removal of 4 bases from V and 10 bases from J, the junction contained 6 bases not matched to a gene. From germline, CDR1 is GTSNPN and CDR2 SVGIG (reference sequence). The CDR3 consists of 12 residues. The CDR3 is CAWIVSGKEQFF. Here the CDR3 DNA reads TGTGCCTGGATAGTTAGCGGGAAAGAGCAGTTCTTC. Full variable domain (missing parts from reference TRBV30 and TRBJ2-1): SQTIHQWPATLVQPVGSPLSLECTVEGTSNPNLYWYRQAAGRGLQLLFYSVGIGQISSEVPQNLSASRPQDRQFILSSKKLLLSDSGFYLCAWIVSGKEQFFGPGTRLTVL.

The rearrangement links TRBV30 to TRBJ1-2, with D possibly TRBD1 on 5 matching bases. Trimming left V 7 bases short and J 2 bases short, with 14 bases between. CDR3 length: 13 amino acids. Germline V CDR1 and CDR2: GTSNPN, SVGIG (reference sequence). The CDR3 bases are TGTGCCTCCGGGGGAGTGGGCAACTATGGCTACACCTTC. This encodes CASGGVGNYGYTF.

The J gene is TRBJ2-1, the V gene TRBV6-1, with 9 bases lining up with TRBD1. The CDR3 extends over 19 amino acids. The germline V gene encodes CDR1 MNHNS and CDR2 SASEGT. With 4 bases clipped from V and 8 bases from J, the junction kept 21 bases outside the gene matches. CDR3 coding DNA: TGTGCCAGCAGTGTCTTGCCCGGGGGGACAGGGTTAATTTTGTATGAGCAGTTCTTC. Encoded protein: CASSVLPGGTGLILYEQFF.

Turning to this clone: One end of the junction does not line up with germline, which may come from a read error. The chain joins TRBV5-1 to TRBJ1-5, with 10 bases identical to TRBD1. Germline V gene lookup returns CDR1 SGHRS and CDR2 YFSETQ. The CDR3 is 18 amino acids. Written as DNA, the CDR3 is TGCGCCAGCAACTTGGGACAGGGGTCGGGATGGGGCAATCAGCCCCAGCATTTT. It encodes CASNLGQGSGWGNQPQHF.

In regard to this clone: Relative to the germline gene, one junction end is altered; a read error may explain this. V gene TRBV7-9 combines with J gene TRBJ2-5, with TRBD2 matching over 10 bases. CDR3 size: 17 residues. Germline V gene lookup returns CDR1 SEHNR and CDR2 FQNEAQ (reference sequence). CDR3 in amino acids: CSSSLGWVAGGQETQYF. The CDR3 coding sequence is TGTTCCAGCAGCTTAGGATGGGTAGCGGGAGGTCAAGAGACCCAGTACTTC.

Here the CDR3 DNA reads TGTGCCAGCAGCATCAAAAGGGGAAACAATACCGGGGAGCTGTTTTTT. This encodes CASSIKRGNNTGELFF. The chain has TRBV21-1 and TRBJ2-2; TRBD1 is the table's D call and was not checked against the DNA. TRBV21-1 is a known pseudogene. This CDR3 spans 16 amino acids.

This clone was picked up one time. The chain combines TRBV5-1 with TRBJ1-4; 11 positions match TRBD1. This CDR3 contains 14 residues. Trimming removed 6 bases from V and 5 bases from J; junction bases left unmatched: 3. Germline CDR1 and CDR2: SGHRS and YFSETQ. The CDR3 reads CASTRTGGNEKLFF. The DNA of the CDR3 is TGCGCCAGCACCAGGACAGGGGGCAATGAAAAACTGTTTTTT.

The chain combines TRBV28 with TRBJ2-7, with 9 bases fitting TRBD1. After removal of 2 bases from V and 2 bases from J, the junction contained 7 bases not matched to a gene. This CDR3 region has 16 residues. Germline V gene lookup returns CDR1 MDHEN and CDR2 SYDVKM. The CDR3 reads CASSLPQGAFTYEQYF. DNA for the CDR3: TGTGCCAGCAGTTTACCACAGGGGGCGTTCACCTACGAGCAGTACTTC.

J is TRBJ1-6 and V is TRBV19; 9 bases agree with TRBD1. Germline CDR1 and CDR2: LNHDA and SQIVND (reference sequence). Trimming at V came to 2 bases and at J to 9 bases, leaving 8 bases not matched to a gene. The CDR3 length is 16 residues. This CDR3 is CASSISGQGKSSPLHF. CDR3 nucleotides: TGTGCCAGTAGTATATCCGGACAGGGGAAGAGTTCACCCCTCCACTTT.

This rearrangement joins TRBV14 to TRBJ2-7; 8 bases line up with TRBD1. Trimming removed 6 bases from V and 3 bases from J; junction bases left unmatched: 25. Germline V lookup: CDR1 SGHDN, CDR2 FVKESK. The length of the CDR3 is 20 residues. This chain's CDR3 is CASSRSTDRESSRALYEQYF. The CDR3 DNA follows: TGTGCCAGCAGTAGATCCACGGACAGGGAGTCTTCTAGGGCCCTCTACGAGCAGTACTTC.

The chain carries TRBV15 and TRBJ2-3; TRBD2 matches at 8 bases. The germline V gene encodes CDR1 LNHNV and CDR2 YYDKDF (reference sequence). V trimming: 0 bases; J trimming: 0 bases; junction bases outside the gene matches: 5. CDR3 size: 17 residues. The CDR3 is CATSRDGTSLSTDTQYF. CDR3 coding DNA: TGTGCCACCAGCAGAGATGGGACTAGTCTTAGCACAGATACGCAGTATTTT.

This sequence joins TRBV11-2 and TRBJ2-1; 8 bases are shared with TRBD2. Germline lookup yields CDR1 SGHAT and CDR2 FQNNGV. This CDR3 has 15 amino acids. J was trimmed by 9 bases and V by 5 bases; bases with no gene match: 12. The CDR3 reads CASSGYLAGAAEQFF. The CDR3 DNA is TGTGCCAGCAGCGGATACCTAGCGGGCGCGGCTGAGCAGTTCTTC.

DNA for the CDR3: TGTGCCAGTAGTACCGCAGGCAGGGGTAGGCCGGGGCAGCCCCAGCATTTT. This codes for CASSTAGRGRPGQPQHF. The chain links TRBV19 to TRBJ1-5; the D gene is possibly TRBD1 (6 bases). CDR1 and CDR2 (germline): LNHDA, SQIVND (reference sequence). The V and J ends lost 4 bases and 7 bases respectively, with 23 bases between them. The CDR3 runs to 17 residues.

This clone has only a few counts. This chain links TRBV7-2 with TRBJ2-7; D remains unclear. Germline V CDR1 and CDR2: SGHTA, FQGNSA. The CDR3 runs to 13 residues. V lost 5 bases to trimming and J lost 1 base, with 9 bases between them. This CDR3 is CASSPQISYEQYF. The CDR3 DNA reads as TGTGCCAGCAGCCCGCAGATTTCCTACGAGCAGTACTTC.

V usage is TRBV5-5 and J usage is TRBJ1-5; TRBD1 is a possible D gene (5 bases). In germline, CDR1 is SGHKS, CDR2 YYEKEE (reference sequence). The CDR3 totals 14 residues. With 4 bases removed from V and 6 bases from J, the gap between germline ends came to 14 bases. The CDR3 DNA reads as TGTGCCAGCAGCCTCATGGGGCGAGGTCAGCCCCAGCATTTT. This translates into CASSLMGRGQPQHF.

The genes are TRBV6-1 and TRBJ2-3, with D uncertain. There are 13 residues in the CDR3. CDR1 is MNHNS and CDR2 is SASEGT in the germline V gene. Trimming took off 8 bases at V and 8 bases at J, with 17 bases between the two ends. CDR3 DNA sequence: TGTGCCAGCCTCCCCCCGGGTGGCATTACGCAGTATTTT. It codes for CASLPPGGITQYF.

The chain recombines TRBV29-1 with TRBJ1-1; weak D call: TRBD1 (6 bases). Trimming removed 6 bases at V and 6 bases at J, with 17 bases between. Germline loops: CDR1 SQVTM, CDR2 ANQGSEA. This CDR3 contains 13 residues. The CDR3 here is CSVQGFVRAEAFF. CDR3 nucleotides: TGCAGCGTCCAGGGGTTCGTGCGCGCTGAAGCTTTCTTT.

The chain employs TRBV5-1 and TRBJ1-1; tentatively, D is TRBD1 (5 bases). The CDR3 is 13 amino acids. Germline assignment: CDR1 SGHRS and CDR2 YFSETQ. V was trimmed by 0 bases and J by 11 bases, leaving 14 bases between them. The CDR3 region has the DNA TGCGCCAGCAGCTTGGGGGACTCCCAGCGGGCTTTCTTT. Translation: CASSLGDSQRAFF.

The chain uses TRBV2 and TRBJ2-5; TRBD1 is a possible D gene (6 bases). The CDR3 contains 12 residues. V was pared by 10 bases and J by 1 base, with 10 bases between. CDR1 is SNHLY and CDR2 is FYNNEI in the germline V gene. The CDR3 bases are TGTGCCACCCTGGACAGCCAAGAGACCCAGTACTTC. This translates into CATLDSQETQYF.

The chain couples TRBV9 to TRBJ1-5, with D tentatively TRBD1 (5 bases). This CDR3 has 14 residues. V lost 4 bases and J lost 7, with 15 bases in between. The germline V gene has CDR1 SGDLS and CDR2 YYNGEE. The CDR3 nucleotides are TGTGCCAGCAGCCCTGACGGGGGGGAGCAGCCCCAGCATTTT. Encoded protein: CASSPDGGEQPQHF.

The V call is TRBV6-5, the J call TRBJ2-7, with 7 bases lining up with TRBD1. This CDR3 is 12 amino acids long. J gave up 4 bases and V 6 bases, and 3 bases lay outside the gene matches. Germline CDR1 is MNHEY and CDR2 is SVGAGI. CDR3 sequence: CASSPDRYEQYF. CDR3 nucleotide sequence: TGTGCCAGCAGCCCGGACAGGTACGAGCAGTACTTC.

The chain links TRBV7-8 to TRBJ2-5, with 8 bases that match TRBD2. The CDR3 is 15 amino acids. The germline gives CDR1 SGHVS, CDR2 FQNEAQ. The V segment lost 5 bases and the J segment 9 bases; nucleotides outside the gene matches: 14. The CDR3 spells CASSQEGLVKRAQYF. The CDR3 DNA sequence: TGTGCCAGCAGCCAGGAGGGACTAGTCAAGAGGGCCCAGTACTTC.